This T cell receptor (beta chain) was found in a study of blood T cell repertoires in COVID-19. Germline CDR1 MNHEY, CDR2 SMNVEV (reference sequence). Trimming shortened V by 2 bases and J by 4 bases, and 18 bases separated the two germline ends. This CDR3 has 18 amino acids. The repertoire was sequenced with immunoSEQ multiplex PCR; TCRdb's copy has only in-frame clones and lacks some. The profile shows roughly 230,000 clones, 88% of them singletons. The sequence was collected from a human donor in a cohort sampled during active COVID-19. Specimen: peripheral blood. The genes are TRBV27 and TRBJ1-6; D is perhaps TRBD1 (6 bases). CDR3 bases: TGTGCCAGCAGTTTAAGGGGGGGGGACCCTGCATATAATTCACCCCTCCACTTT. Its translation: CASSLRGGDPAYNSPLHF.